The T cell receptor (beta chain) described here comes from a study of cytomegalovirus exposure and HLA in healthy donors. The V and J ends lost 3 bases and 8 bases, in that order; junction bases with no gene match: 9. Germline V gene sequence: CDR1 MDHEN, CDR2 SYDVKM. This CDR3 comprises 16 residues. Primers: 60 Vbeta forward and 13 Jbeta reverse. Sequenced by immunoSEQ multiplex PCR; TCRdb stores in-frame clones only, minus some. The data contain roughly 100,000 clones, 79% of them singletons. Specimen: PBMCs. This sequence was found in a man between 45 and 60 years old in good health and CMV-seropositive. The chain has TRBV28 and TRBJ2-1; 11 bases map to TRBD2. The CDR3 bases are TGTGCCAGCAGTTTTGGGGGGGCTAGCGGGAGGTATGAGCAGTTCTTC. Translated: CASSFGGASGRYEQFF.